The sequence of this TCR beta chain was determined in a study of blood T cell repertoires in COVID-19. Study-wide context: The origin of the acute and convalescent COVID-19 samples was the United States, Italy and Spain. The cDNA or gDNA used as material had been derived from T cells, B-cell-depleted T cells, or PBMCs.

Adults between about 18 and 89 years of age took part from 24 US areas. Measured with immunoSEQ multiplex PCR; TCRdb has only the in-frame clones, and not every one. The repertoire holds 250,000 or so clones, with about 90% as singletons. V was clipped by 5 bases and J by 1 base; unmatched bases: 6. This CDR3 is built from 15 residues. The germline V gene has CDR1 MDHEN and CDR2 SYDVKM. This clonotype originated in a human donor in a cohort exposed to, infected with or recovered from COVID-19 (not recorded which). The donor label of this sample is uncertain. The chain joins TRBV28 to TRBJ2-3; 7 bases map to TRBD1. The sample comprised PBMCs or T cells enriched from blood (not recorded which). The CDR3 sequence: CASSQDRSRTDTQYF. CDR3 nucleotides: TGTGCCAGCAGTCAGGACAGGTCACGCACAGATACGCAGTATTTT.